This TCR beta chain was found in a study of OX40 agonist ivuxolimab in advanced cancers. This clone was observed once. Clones were sequenced by immunoSEQ multiplex PCR, and TCRdb holds only the in-frame ones, with some missing. Of around 94,000 clones in the sample, around 91% were seen once. Germline CDR1 reads SGHTA; CDR2 reads FQGNSA. The V end was cut by 5 bases, the J end by 0 bases, with 8 bases between. The CDR3 spans 15 residues. Autoimmune disease history or systemic immunosuppression disqualified patients. This receptor was obtained from an adult with an advanced solid tumor such as melanoma, head and neck, liver or kidney cancer. The sample was CD4+ or CD8+ T cells sorted from blood, taken in a trial of the OX40 agonist ivuxolimab. The chain links TRBV7-2 to TRBJ2-6; no clear D. In DNA, the CDR3 is TGTGCCAGCAGCCTAATGAGCTCTGGGGCCAACGTCCTGACTTTC. Translation: CASSLMSSGANVLTF.